This T cell receptor beta chain derives from a study of radiotherapy plus CTLA-4 blockade in lung cancer. The overall study: An objective response was seen in 15% to 20% of patients, and disease control in roughly 28%.

The length of the CDR3 is 13 residues. Trimming removed 5 bases at V and 4 bases at J, with 9 bases between. CDR1 and CDR2 from the germline V gene are LNHDA and SQIVND (reference sequence). Remarks on this clone: Its antigen is currently unknown.

TCRdb's copy holds only in-frame clones and misses some; the assay was immunoSEQ multiplex PCR. This table has some 80,000 clones, around 78% appearing once. General study findings and limits: The authors reported that early blood T cell clone dynamics, with interferon-beta, best predicted response.

The sequence was obtained from a human donor with non-small cell lung cancer whose response to radiotherapy plus ipilimumab could not be evaluated. Some clones in this sample may be carry-over from other donors' samples. This sample comprised peripheral blood, obtained from a patient treated with radiotherapy plus ipilimumab. This rearrangement joins TRBV19 to TRBJ1-5; D is uncertain. The CDR3 sequence is CASSALLNQPQHF. For the CDR3, the DNA is TGTGCCAGTAGTGCCCTACTTAATCAGCCCCAGCATTTT.